This passage covers 8 T cell receptor beta chains from one sample sequenced in a study of cytomegalovirus exposure and HLA in healthy donors. The study ran its PCR with 60 Vbeta and 13 Jbeta primers. Profiling relied on immunoSEQ multiplex PCR, and the TCRdb table lists in-frame clones only, not all of them. The sample comprises some 150,000 clones, around 76% of which are singletons, and almost 4% rests with the top ten. The sample comprised PBMCs. All receptors derive from a man aged 18-30 years in good health and CMV-seronegative.

Note on this clone: This sample includes further DNA sequences coding for the same CDR3. The V and J genes are TRBV7-9 and TRBJ1-5; D is perhaps TRBD1 (6 bases). V was clipped by 1 base and J by 2 bases, with 9 bases between them. The V gene's germline CDR1 is SEHNR and CDR2 FQNEAQ (reference sequence). The CDR3 extends over 15 amino acids. CDR3 loop: CASSLGGGGNQPQHF. CDR3 DNA: TGTGCCAGCAGCTTAGGAGGGGGAGGCAATCAGCCCCAGCATTTT.

This clone was picked up a small number of times. This sequence joins TRBV27 and TRBJ1-5; the D gene is possibly TRBD1 (5 bases). Germline lookup yields CDR1 MNHEY and CDR2 SMNVEV (reference sequence). V gave up 8 bases and J gave up 2 bases, with 10 bases separating them. The CDR3 is 13 residues long. The CDR3 sequence is CASGRGGNQPQHF. CDR3 in DNA: TGTGCCAGCGGACGGGGGGGCAATCAGCCCCAGCATTTT.

V and J are TRBV28 and TRBJ2-1; 7 nucleotides agree with TRBD1. Trimming took 5 bases from V and 12 from J; bases not matched to a gene: 13. The CDR3 length is 14 residues. The germline CDR1 and CDR2 sequences are MDHEN and SYDVKM. DNA of the CDR3: TGTGCCAGCAGTCCACCTGACAGGGAATGGGGGCAGTTCTTC. Translation: CASSPPDREWGQFF.

This clone was observed a few times. The chain uses TRBV5-1 and TRBJ2-6; TRBD1 aligns across 7 bases. There are 15 residues in the CDR3. With V trimmed by 0 bases and J by 11 bases, 8 bases remained unmatched. CDR1 is SGHRS, CDR2 YFSETQ, per germline. Written as DNA, the CDR3 is TGCGCCAGCAGCTTGGCCACCGTAGGGGGCGACGTCCTGACTTTC. Translating gives CASSLATVGGDVLTF.

This chain joins TRBV4-1 and TRBJ1-1, with D possibly TRBD1 on 6 matching bases. The CDR3 sequence is 16 residues long. Germline V CDR1 and CDR2: MGHRA, YSYEKL. Between the trimmed V and J ends, which lost 1 base and 0 bases, there was a span of 12 bases. The DNA for the CDR3 is TGCGCCAGCAGCCAAGTTGGGGGCAGGCTGAACACTGAAGCTTTCTTT. The encoded protein is CASSQVGGRLNTEAFF.

This rearrangement joins TRBV19 to TRBJ1-5; 9 bases fit TRBD1. This CDR3 is built from 14 residues. The V and J ends lost 6 bases and 4 bases, in that order; junction bases with no gene match: 4. Germline V gene lookup returns CDR1 LNHDA and CDR2 SQIVND (reference sequence). In DNA, the CDR3 is TGTGCCAGTAGGACCGGGACAGGGAATCAGCCCCAGCATTTT. Translated: CASRTGTGNQPQHF. The variable domain in full, completed from reference TRBV19 and TRBJ1-5, reads DGGITQSPKYLFRKEGQNVTLSCEQNLNHDAMYWYRQDPGQGLRLIYYSQIVNDFQKGDIAEGYSVSREKKESFPLTVTSAQKNPTAFYLCASRTGTGNQPQHFGDGTRLSIL.

This clone was detected a few times. The chain combines TRBV5-4 with TRBJ2-3, with a weak D call TRBD2 (5 bases). The CDR3 is made up of 17 amino acids. V was cut by 4 bases and J by 2 bases, with 20 bases left in between. Germline V gives CDR1 SGHNT, CDR2 YYREEE (reference sequence). The CDR3 DNA reads TGTGCCAGCAGCCCCGAGGGAATTATGGGATCCACAGATACGCAGTATTTT. Translation gives CASSPEGIMGSTDTQYF.

This clone showed up just once. This chain connects TRBV10-1 to TRBJ2-1; 9 bases line up with TRBD2. V was clipped by 9 bases and J by 0 bases; unmatched bases: 3. Germline assignment: CDR1 WNHNN and CDR2 SYGVQD (reference sequence). This CDR3 has 14 residues. The CDR3, as DNA: TGCGCCAGTAGCGGGGGTCACTCCTACAATGAGCAGTTCTTC. Amino acids: CASSGGHSYNEQFF.